This T cell receptor beta chain was obtained from a study of radiotherapy plus CTLA-4 blockade in lung cancer. Study overall: Roughly 17% of enrolled patients responded objectively, and roughly 30% had disease control.

Regarding the study as a whole: Blood TCR clones of tumor origin expanded after radiotherapy plus ipilimumab.

Those patients who had chemo-refractory metastatic non-small-cell lung cancer were given focal radiation along with CTLA-4 blockade through ipilimumab. Assay: immunoSEQ multiplex PCR; the TCRdb copy retains only in-frame clones and omits some. This sample carries about 120,000 clones, more than 80% of them seen once, and the ten largest clones take 5.5% to 7%. V lost 4 bases and J 2 bases, leaving 12 bases between the germline ends. CDR1 is SGHAT and CDR2 is FQNNGV in the germline V gene. The CDR3 runs 15 residues. About this clone itself: The antigen is not known.

The receptor comes from a human donor with non-small cell lung cancer that progressed on radiotherapy plus ipilimumab. This sequence joins TRBV11-2 and TRBJ2-1; weak D call: TRBD1 (5 bases). Sequencing was performed on peripheral blood, taken from a patient treated with radiotherapy plus ipilimumab. The CDR3 nucleotides are TGTGCCAGCAGCTATAGGGGCAGTACCTACAATGAGCAGTTCTTC. It translates to CASSYRGSTYNEQFF.